This T cell receptor beta chain was found in a study of T-cell memory formation after mild COVID-19. This clonotype was counted a few times. Germline-derived CDR1 and CDR2 are MDHEN and SYDVKM. This CDR3 comprises 13 residues. J gave up 10 bases and V 8 bases, and 7 bases lay outside the gene matches. Sample barcodes and UMIs were carried by the TCR alpha and TCR beta cDNA libraries that 5'RACE generated with constant-segment primers. TCRdb itself ran the 5' RACE reads through MiXCR, one entry per CDR3 protein. The sample carries about 410,000 distinct CDR3 sequences, around 17% recorded once. Material: PBMCs or a T cell subset sorted from them (not recorded which). This rearrangement joins TRBV28 to TRBJ1-4, with TRBD1 identical over 10 bases. This clonotype originated in a young man who had mild COVID-19 (a few samples of this study predate the infection). Cell type and time point are not known. This chain's CDR3 is CASGRDRGGKLFF. The CDR3 DNA is TGTGCCAGCGGCCGGGACAGGGGCGGAAAACTGTTTTTT. Filled out from reference TRBV28 and TRBJ1-4, the complete variable domain reads DVKVTQSSRYLVKRTGEKVFLECVQDMDHENMFWYRQDPGLGLRLIYFSYDVKMKEKGDIPEGYSVSREKKERFSLILESASTNQTSMYLCASGRDRGGKLFFGSGTQLSVL.